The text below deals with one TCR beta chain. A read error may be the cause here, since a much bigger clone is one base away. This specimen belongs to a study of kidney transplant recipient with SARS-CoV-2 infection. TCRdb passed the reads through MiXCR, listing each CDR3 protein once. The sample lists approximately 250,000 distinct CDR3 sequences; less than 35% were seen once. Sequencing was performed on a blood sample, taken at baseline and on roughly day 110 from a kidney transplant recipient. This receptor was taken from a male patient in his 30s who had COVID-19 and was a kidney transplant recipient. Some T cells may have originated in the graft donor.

The chain's CDR3 is CVSSPYRGRRNSPLHF. Written as DNA, the CDR3 is TGTGTCAGCTCTCCCTACAGGGGGCGAAGGAATTCACCCCTCCACTTT. The rearrangement joins TRBV18 to TRBJ1-6; TRBD1 matches at 9 bases. CDR3 length equals 16 residues. Germline CDR1 reads KGHSH; CDR2 reads LQKENI.